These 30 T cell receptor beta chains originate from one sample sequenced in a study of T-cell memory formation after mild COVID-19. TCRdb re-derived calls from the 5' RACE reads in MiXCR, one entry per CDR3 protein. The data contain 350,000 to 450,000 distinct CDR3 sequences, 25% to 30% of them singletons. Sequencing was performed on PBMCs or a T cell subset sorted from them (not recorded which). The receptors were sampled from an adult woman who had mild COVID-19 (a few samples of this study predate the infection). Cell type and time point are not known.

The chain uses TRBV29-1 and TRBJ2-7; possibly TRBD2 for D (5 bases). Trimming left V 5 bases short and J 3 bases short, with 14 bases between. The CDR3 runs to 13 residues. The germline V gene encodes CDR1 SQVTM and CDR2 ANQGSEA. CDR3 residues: CSVRHGRGYEQYF. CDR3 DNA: TGCAGCGTTCGCCATGGACGGGGCTACGAGCAGTACTTC.

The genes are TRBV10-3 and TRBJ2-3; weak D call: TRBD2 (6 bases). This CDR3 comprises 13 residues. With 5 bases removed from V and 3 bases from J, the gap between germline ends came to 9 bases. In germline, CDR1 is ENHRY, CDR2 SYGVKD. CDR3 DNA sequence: TGTGCCATCAGTCCCGGGACTACAGATACGCAGTATTTT. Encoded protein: CAISPGTTDTQYF.

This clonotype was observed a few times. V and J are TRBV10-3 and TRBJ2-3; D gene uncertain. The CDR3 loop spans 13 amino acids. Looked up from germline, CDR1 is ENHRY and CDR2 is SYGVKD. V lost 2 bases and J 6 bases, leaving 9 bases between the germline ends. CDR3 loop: CAISERARDTQYF. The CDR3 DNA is TGTGCCATCAGTGAGAGGGCCCGGGATACGCAGTATTTT.

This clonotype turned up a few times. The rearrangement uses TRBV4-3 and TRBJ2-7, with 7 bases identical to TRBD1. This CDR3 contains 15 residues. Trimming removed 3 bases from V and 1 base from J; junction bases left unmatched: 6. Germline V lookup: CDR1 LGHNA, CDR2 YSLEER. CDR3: CASSQWDRGSYEQYF. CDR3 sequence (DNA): TGCGCCAGCAGCCAGTGGGACAGAGGATCCTACGAGCAGTACTTC.

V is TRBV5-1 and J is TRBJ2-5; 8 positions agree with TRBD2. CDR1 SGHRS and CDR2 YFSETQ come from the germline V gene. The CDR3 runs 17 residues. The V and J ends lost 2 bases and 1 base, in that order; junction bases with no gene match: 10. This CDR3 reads CASSFTQAGALQETQYF. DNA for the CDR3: TGCGCCAGCAGCTTCACCCAAGCGGGAGCCCTCCAAGAGACCCAGTACTTC.

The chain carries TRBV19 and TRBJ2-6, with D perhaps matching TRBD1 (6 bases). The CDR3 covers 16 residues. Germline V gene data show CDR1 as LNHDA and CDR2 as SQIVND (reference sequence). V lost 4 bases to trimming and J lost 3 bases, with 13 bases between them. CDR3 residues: CASSTGASGGANVLTF. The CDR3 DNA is TGTGCCAGTAGTACAGGGGCTTCTGGTGGGGCCAACGTCCTGACTTTC.

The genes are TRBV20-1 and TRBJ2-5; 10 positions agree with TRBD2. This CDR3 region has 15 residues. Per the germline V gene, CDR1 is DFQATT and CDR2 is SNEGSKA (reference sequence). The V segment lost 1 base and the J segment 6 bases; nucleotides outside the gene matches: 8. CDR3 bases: TGCAGTGCTAGAGGGATTAGCGGGGGGCTGAAGACCCAGTACTTC. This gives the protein CSARGISGGLKTQYF.

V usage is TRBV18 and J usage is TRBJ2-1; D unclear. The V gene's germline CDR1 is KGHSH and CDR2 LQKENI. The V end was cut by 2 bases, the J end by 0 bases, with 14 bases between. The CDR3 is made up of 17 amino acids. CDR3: CASSPLGPQRSYNEQFF. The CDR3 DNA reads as TGTGCCAGCTCACCATTGGGTCCCCAACGCTCCTACAATGAGCAGTTCTTC.

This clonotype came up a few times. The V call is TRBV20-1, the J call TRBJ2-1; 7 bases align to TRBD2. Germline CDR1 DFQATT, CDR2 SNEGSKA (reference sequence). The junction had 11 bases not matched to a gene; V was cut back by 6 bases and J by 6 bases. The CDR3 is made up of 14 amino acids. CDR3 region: CSATARGRGNEQFF. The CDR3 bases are TGCAGTGCCACGGCCCGGGGGAGGGGCAATGAGCAGTTCTTC.

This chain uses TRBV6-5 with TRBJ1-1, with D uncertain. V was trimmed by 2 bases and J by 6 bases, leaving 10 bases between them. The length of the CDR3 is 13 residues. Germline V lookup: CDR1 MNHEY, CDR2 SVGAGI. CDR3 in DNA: TGTGCCAGCAGTTACGTGGGGTCCTCTGAAGCTTTCTTT. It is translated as CASSYVGSSEAFF.

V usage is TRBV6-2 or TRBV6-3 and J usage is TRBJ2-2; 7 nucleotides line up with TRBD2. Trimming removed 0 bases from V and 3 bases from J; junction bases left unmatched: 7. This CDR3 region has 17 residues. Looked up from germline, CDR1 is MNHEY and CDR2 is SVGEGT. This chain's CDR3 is CASSYSVGGRDTGELFF. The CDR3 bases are TGTGCCAGCAGTTACTCCGTGGGCGGGAGAGACACCGGGGAGCTGTTTTTT.

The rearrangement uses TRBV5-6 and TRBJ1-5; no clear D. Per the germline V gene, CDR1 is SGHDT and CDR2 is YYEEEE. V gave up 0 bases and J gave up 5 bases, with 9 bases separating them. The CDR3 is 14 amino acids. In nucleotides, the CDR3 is TGTGCCAGCAGCTTGGAGAGTAACTATCAGCCCCAGCATTTT. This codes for CASSLESNYQPQHF.

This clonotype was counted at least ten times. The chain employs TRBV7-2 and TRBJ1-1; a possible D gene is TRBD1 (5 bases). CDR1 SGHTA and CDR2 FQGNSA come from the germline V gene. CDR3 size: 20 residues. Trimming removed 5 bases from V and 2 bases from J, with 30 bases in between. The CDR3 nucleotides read TGTGCCAGCAGCCCCTGGGTGCCCCGGACAATAAAAGGGAGAAACACTGAAGCTTTCTTT. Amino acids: CASSPWVPRTIKGRNTEAFF.

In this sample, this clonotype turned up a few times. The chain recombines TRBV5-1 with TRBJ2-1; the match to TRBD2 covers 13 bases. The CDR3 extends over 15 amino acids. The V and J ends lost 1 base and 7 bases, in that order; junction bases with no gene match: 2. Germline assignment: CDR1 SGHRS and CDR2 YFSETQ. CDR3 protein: CASSLSTSGGNEQFF. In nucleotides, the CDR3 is TGCGCCAGCAGCTTGTCGACTAGCGGGGGGAATGAGCAGTTCTTC.

The CDR3 is CASSLRQTDTGELFF. The CDR3 DNA follows: TGCGCCAGCAGCCTAAGACAGACAGACACCGGGGAGCTGTTTTTT. The chain carries TRBV5-1 and TRBJ2-2; tentative D call: TRBD1 (5 bases). Trimming removed 4 bases from V and 3 bases from J, with 13 bases in between. The germline CDR1 and CDR2 sequences are SGHRS and YFSETQ. The CDR3 totals 15 residues.

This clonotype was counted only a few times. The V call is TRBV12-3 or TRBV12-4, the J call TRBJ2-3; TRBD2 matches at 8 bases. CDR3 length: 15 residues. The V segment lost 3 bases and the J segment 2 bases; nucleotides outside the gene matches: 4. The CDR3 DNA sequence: TGTGCCAGCAGTTTCTACGGGGGGGCCACAGATACGCAGTATTTT. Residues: CASSFYGGATDTQYF.

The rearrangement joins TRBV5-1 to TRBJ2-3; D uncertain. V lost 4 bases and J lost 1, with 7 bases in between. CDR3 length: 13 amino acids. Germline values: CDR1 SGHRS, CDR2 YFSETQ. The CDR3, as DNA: TGCGCCAGCAGCCCAGTCCGCACAGATACGCAGTATTTT. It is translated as CASSPVRTDTQYF.

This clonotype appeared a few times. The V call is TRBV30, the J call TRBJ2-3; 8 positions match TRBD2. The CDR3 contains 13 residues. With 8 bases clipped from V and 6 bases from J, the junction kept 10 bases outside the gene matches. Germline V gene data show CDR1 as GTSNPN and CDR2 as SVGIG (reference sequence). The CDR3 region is CATSQRERDTQYF. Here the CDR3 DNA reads TGTGCCACCTCACAGCGGGAGCGGGATACGCAGTATTTT. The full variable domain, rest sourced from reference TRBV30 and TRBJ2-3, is SQTIHQWPATLVQPVGSPLSLECTVEGTSNPNLYWYRQAAGRGLQLLFYSVGIGQISSEVPQNLSASRPQDRQFILSSKKLLLSDSGFYLCATSQRERDTQYFGPGTRLTVL.

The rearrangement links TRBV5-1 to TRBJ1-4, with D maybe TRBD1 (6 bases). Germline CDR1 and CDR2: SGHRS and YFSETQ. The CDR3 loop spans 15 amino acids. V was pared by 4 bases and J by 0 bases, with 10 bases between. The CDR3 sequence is CASSPTGSTNEKLFF. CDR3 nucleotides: TGCGCCAGCAGCCCCACAGGGTCAACTAATGAAAAACTGTTTTTT.

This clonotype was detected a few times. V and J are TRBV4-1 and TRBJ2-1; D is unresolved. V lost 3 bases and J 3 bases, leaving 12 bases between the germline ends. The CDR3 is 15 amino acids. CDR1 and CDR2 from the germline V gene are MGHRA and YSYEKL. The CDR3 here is CASSQPVAHYNEQFF. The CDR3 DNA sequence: TGCGCCAGCAGCCAGCCGGTTGCCCACTACAATGAGCAGTTCTTC.

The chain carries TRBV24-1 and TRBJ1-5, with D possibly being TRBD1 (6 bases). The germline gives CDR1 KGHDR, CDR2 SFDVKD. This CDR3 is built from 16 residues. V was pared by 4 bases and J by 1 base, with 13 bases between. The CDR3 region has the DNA TGTGCCACCAGTGACCACAGGGAAGGAAGCAATCAGCCCCAGCATTTT. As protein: CATSDHREGSNQPQHF.

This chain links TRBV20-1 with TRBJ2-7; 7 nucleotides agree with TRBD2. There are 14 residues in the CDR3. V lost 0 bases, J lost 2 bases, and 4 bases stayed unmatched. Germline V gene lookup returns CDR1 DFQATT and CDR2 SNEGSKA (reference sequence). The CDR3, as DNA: TGCAGTGCTAGAGATCGGCTAGCGGCCTACGAGCAGTACTTC. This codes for CSARDRLAAYEQYF.

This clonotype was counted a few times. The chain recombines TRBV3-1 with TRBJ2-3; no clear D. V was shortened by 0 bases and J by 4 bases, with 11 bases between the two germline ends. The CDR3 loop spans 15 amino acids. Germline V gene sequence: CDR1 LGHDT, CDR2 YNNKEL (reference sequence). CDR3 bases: TGTGCCAGCAGCCAAGAGTGGCCATTCCCAGATACGCAGTATTTT. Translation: CASSQEWPFPDTQYF.

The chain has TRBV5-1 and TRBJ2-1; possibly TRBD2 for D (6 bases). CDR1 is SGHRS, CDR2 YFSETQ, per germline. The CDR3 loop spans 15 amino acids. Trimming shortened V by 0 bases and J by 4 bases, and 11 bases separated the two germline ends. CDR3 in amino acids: CASSLGGAGYNEQFF. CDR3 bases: TGCGCCAGCAGCTTGGGTGGGGCGGGATACAATGAGCAGTTCTTC. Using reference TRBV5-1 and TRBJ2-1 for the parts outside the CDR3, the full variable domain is KAGVTQTPRYLIKTRGQQVTLSCSPISGHRSVSWYQQTPGQGLQFLFEYFSETQRNKGNFPGRFSGRQFSNSRSEMNVSTLELGDSALYLCASSLGGAGYNEQFFGPGTRLTVL.

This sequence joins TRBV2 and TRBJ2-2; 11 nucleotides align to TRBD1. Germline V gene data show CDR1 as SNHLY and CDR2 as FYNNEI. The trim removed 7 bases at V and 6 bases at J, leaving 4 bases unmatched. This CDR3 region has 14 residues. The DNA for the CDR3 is TGTGCCAGCACCAGGACAGGGGGCGCCGGGGAGCTGTTTTTT. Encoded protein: CASTRTGGAGELFF. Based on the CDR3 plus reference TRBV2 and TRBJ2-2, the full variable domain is EPEVTQTPSHQVTQMGQEVILRCVPISNHLYFYWYRQILGQKVEFLVSFYNNEISEKSEIFDDQFSVERPDGSNFTLKIRSTKLEDSAMYFCASTRTGGAGELFFGEGSRLTVL.

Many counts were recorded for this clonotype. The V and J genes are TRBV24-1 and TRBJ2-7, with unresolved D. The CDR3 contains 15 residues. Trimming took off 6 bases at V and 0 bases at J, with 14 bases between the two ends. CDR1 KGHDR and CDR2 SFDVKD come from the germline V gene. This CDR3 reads CATSRAGSSSYEQYF. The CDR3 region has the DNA TGTGCCACCAGTAGGGCTGGTTCTAGCTCCTACGAGCAGTACTTC.

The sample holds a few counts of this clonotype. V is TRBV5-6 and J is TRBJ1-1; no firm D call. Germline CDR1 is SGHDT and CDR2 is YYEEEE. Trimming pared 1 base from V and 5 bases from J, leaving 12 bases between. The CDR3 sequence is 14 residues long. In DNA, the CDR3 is TGTGCCAGCAGCTTGCGGTCACTGGGGACTGAAGCTTTCTTT. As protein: CASSLRSLGTEAFF.

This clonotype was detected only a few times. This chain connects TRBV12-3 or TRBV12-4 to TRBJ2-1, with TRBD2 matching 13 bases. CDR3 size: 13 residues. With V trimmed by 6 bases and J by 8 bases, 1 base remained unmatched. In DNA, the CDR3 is TGTGCCAGCAGACTAGCGGGAGGGGATGAGCAGTTCTTC. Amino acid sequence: CASRLAGGDEQFF.

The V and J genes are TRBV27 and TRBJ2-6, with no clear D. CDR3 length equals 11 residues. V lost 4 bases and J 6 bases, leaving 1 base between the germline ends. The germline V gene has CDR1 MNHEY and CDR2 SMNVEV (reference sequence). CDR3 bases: TGTGCCAGCAGTTCGGCCAACGTCCTGACTTTC. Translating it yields CASSSANVLTF.

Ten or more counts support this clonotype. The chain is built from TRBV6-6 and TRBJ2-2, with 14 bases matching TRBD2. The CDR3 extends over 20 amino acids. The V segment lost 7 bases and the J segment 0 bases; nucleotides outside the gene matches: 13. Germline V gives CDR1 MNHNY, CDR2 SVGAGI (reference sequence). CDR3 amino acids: CASTAQAGLAGGSNTGELFF. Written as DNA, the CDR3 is TGTGCCAGCACCGCCCAAGCCGGACTAGCGGGGGGTTCGAACACCGGGGAGCTGTTTTTT.